Listed below are T cell receptor beta chains from one sample, sequenced in a study of cytomegalovirus exposure and HLA in healthy donors. Assay: immunoSEQ multiplex PCR; the TCRdb copy retains only in-frame clones and omits some. Among about 96,000 clones listed, under 85% were seen once. Sequenced sample: PBMCs. Receptor source: a woman in her 70s in good health and CMV-seropositive. Each CDR3 is given with its conserved first and last residue. Fields, in order: V gene, CDR3 protein.

>TRBV18
CASSPREWDAVTYNEQFF
>TRBV30
CAWSVQGGTDTQYF
>TRBV30
CAWSVTRTFNEKLFF
>TRBV5-4
CASSFAGRAVGDIQYF
>TRBV4-3
CASSPSEGNEKLFF
>TRBV4-2
CASSQEAVSYNSPLHF
>TRBV19
CASSIGRLEQETQYF
>TRBV6-8
CAGPGTPLSYEQYF
>TRBV7-3
CASSPTGTFTGELFF
>TRBV7-2
CASSSKGQIYNNEQFF
>TRBV5-4
CASNFGRDYGYTF
>TRBV29-1
CSVASGRAANEQFF
>TRBV14
CASSQGLARETQYF
>TRBV7-6
CASSLPGSSYNEQFF
>TRBV18
CASSPSMRSEPQHF
>TRBV15
CATSTTQGSRSKNIQYF
>TRBV10-3
CATGGGGDSNQPQHF
>TRBV19
CASRLLARGSETQYF
>TRBV19
CASSTSTSGRAGPKNIQYF
>TRBV6-5
CASSYSARLITDTQYF
>TRBV9
CASSALTSGGTTDTQYF
>TRBV6-6
CASSRDRGGQETQYF
>TRBV5-6
CASSLAEEGGYGYTF
>TRBV7-9
CSSSFGSTAGTGNIQYF
>TRBV25-1
CASSVDGALLQETQYF
>TRBV19
CASSARASGRTDTQYF
>TRBV7-2
CASSFTRGQETQYF
>TRBV7-9
CASSLGGKKGAQSNQPQHF
>TRBV7-9
CASSLDYREQFF
>TRBV10-3
CASVSAGLYGYTF
>TRBV5-1
CASRDTDRVDGYTF
>TRBV18
CASSPVTGHDEQFF
>TRBV5-6
CASSLESTQYF
>TRBV5-1
CASSPAGQGINNSPLHF
>TRBV28
CASRSAGGLYGYTF
>TRBV6-6
CASSGQGSYGYTF
>TRBV28
CATGSPYQFF
>TRBV9
CASSVTGTNLANEQFF
>TRBV7-9
CASSQDPGRSSNQPQHF
>TRBV10-1
CASSDPGSARYEQYF
>TRBV9
CASSVKGANEKLFF
>TRBV9
CASSAIPLVSVLSYNEQFF
>TRBV9
CASSVVPQTGKGSYGYTF
>TRBV7-2
CASSLVAQGGQPQHF
>TRBV20-1
CSAHWGQTQYF
>TRBV11-2
CASSLDDRGLQYF
>TRBV25-1
CASSGGPGQGLGEQYF